A single sample is the source of the 25 T cell receptor beta chains below, sequenced in a study of blood T cell repertoires in COVID-19. The repertoire was sequenced with immunoSEQ multiplex PCR; TCRdb's copy has only in-frame clones and lacks some. The data contain 99,000 or so clones, approximately 86% of them singletons. The source material was peripheral blood. The receptors originated from a woman aged 55-69 years in a cohort sampled during active or convalescent COVID-19.

This chain connects TRBV9 to TRBJ1-2, with 10 bases that match TRBD1. V dropped 4 bases and J dropped 4; count of bases not matched to a gene: 7. The CDR3 sequence is 15 residues long. Germline loops: CDR1 SGDLS, CDR2 YYNGEE. CDR3 loop: CASSHTDRGFYGYTF. CDR3 in DNA: TGTGCCAGCAGCCACACGGACAGGGGGTTCTATGGCTACACCTTC.

The J gene is TRBJ1-1, the V gene TRBV19; TRBD1 aligns across 7 bases. The CDR3 has 16 amino acids. Germline-derived CDR1 and CDR2 are LNHDA and SQIVND (reference sequence). Trimming cost V 5 bases and J 0 bases; bases outside gene matches: 9. The CDR3 here is CASSPLLRGMNTEAFF. CDR3 bases: TGTGCCAGTAGTCCGCTTCTCAGGGGGATGAACACTGAAGCTTTCTTT.

The chain recombines TRBV11-2 with TRBJ2-1; TRBD2 aligns across 10 bases. Germline CDR1 is SGHAT and CDR2 is FQNNGV. V gave up 6 bases and J gave up 13 bases; unmatched junction bases: 6. The CDR3 runs 12 residues. The CDR3 nucleotides read TGTGCCAGCAGGGACAGCGGGAGGGCCCAGTTCTTC. Residues: CASRDSGRAQFF.

DNA of the CDR3: TGTGCCAGCAGTTACTTATCCGGCCTCGGGGACACTGAAGCTTTCTTT. It encodes CASSYLSGLGDTEAFF. This chain connects TRBV6-2 or TRBV6-3 to TRBJ1-1, with D unclear. V was clipped by 1 base and J by 3 bases, with 15 bases between them. Germline assignment: CDR1 MNHEY and CDR2 SVGEGT. The CDR3 extends over 16 amino acids.

V is TRBV30 and J is TRBJ1-3; possibly TRBD1 for D (5 bases). The V gene's germline CDR1 is GTSNPN and CDR2 SVGIG (reference sequence). This CDR3 is built from 13 residues. The V end was cut by 4 bases, the J end by 0 bases, with 7 bases between. CDR3 amino acids: CAWNRLSGNTIYF. CDR3 nucleotides: TGTGCCTGGAACAGGCTCTCTGGAAACACCATATATTTT.

The genes are TRBV28 and TRBJ1-2; D might be TRBD1 (5 bases). CDR3 length: 14 amino acids. V lost 10 bases and J 2 bases, leaving 17 bases between the germline ends. Germline CDR1 and CDR2: MDHEN and SYDVKM. The CDR3, as DNA: TGTGCCACCTTACTCAAGACAGCAAACTATGGCTACACCTTC. This encodes CATLLKTANYGYTF.

This clone was seen ten or more times. This chain joins TRBV11-3 and TRBJ1-1, with D uncertain. The V end lost 2 bases, the J end lost 5 bases, and 6 bases lay between the germline ends. The CDR3 length is 12 residues. CDR1 and CDR2 from the germline V gene are SGHNT and YENEEA. For the CDR3, the DNA is TGTGCCAGCAGCTTATCCGGGACTGAAGCTTTCTTT. It encodes CASSLSGTEAFF.

The chain is built from TRBV7-8 and TRBJ2-5; unclear D gene. CDR1 is SGHVS and CDR2 is FQNEAQ in the germline V gene. The CDR3 covers 12 residues. Trimming removed 7 bases at V and 4 bases at J, with 10 bases between. In DNA form, the CDR3 reads TGTGCCAGCACCAATATCGGAGAGACCCAGTACTTC. As protein: CASTNIGETQYF. Full variable domain (missing parts from reference TRBV7-8 and TRBJ2-5): GAGVSQSPRYKVAKRGQDVALRCDPISGHVSLFWYQQALGQGPEFLTYFQNEAQLDKSGLPSDRFFAERPEGSVSTLKIQRTQQEDSAVYLCASTNIGETQYFGPGTRLLVL.

This chain joins TRBV18 and TRBJ2-7; a weak D match, TRBD2 (5 bases). Trimming removed 5 bases from V and 2 bases from J, with 7 bases in between. CDR1 and CDR2 from the germline V gene are KGHSH and LQKENI. CDR3 length: 12 amino acids. This CDR3 is CASSERTYEQYF. CDR3 nucleotide sequence: TGTGCCAGCTCAGAGCGGACCTACGAGCAGTACTTC.

This clone was recorded only once. The J gene is TRBJ2-6, the V gene TRBV7-8, with 10 bases identical to TRBD1. The CDR3 totals 17 residues. Germline loops: CDR1 SGHVS, CDR2 FQNEAQ. Trimming cost V 2 bases and J 2 bases; bases outside gene matches: 3. The CDR3 DNA is TGTGCCAGCAGCTTAAGACAGGGGGCCCCTGGGGCCAACGTCCTGACTTTC. Its protein product is CASSLRQGAPGANVLTF.

V and J are TRBV10-3 and TRBJ1-5, with 11 bases aligning to TRBD1. CDR1 is ENHRY, CDR2 SYGVKD, per germline. Trimming at V came to 5 bases and at J to 4 bases, leaving 4 bases not matched to a gene. The CDR3 sequence is 15 residues long. The CDR3 here is CAISWGQGDNQPQHF. DNA for the CDR3: TGTGCCATCAGTTGGGGACAGGGGGATAATCAGCCCCAGCATTTT.

The chain couples TRBV4-2 to TRBJ1-1, with 7 nucleotides matching TRBD1. The V gene's germline CDR1 is LGHNA and CDR2 YNFKEQ. V gave up 1 base and J gave up 1 base; unmatched junction bases: 6. The CDR3 loop spans 16 amino acids. The CDR3 is CASSQGPGQSNTEAFF. CDR3 in DNA: TGTGCCAGCAGCCAAGGGCCGGGACAGTCGAACACTGAAGCTTTCTTT.

The chain recombines TRBV10-2 with TRBJ2-1; D may be TRBD1 (6 bases). V gave up 3 bases and J gave up 12 bases, with 12 bases separating them. This CDR3 contains 12 residues. Germline V gene data show CDR1 as WSHSY and CDR2 as SAAADI. CDR3: CASSEQTGRQFF. Written as DNA, the CDR3 is TGCGCCAGCAGTGAACAAACAGGGAGGCAGTTCTTC.

V usage is TRBV2 and J usage is TRBJ2-6; no clear D. V lost 4 bases and J 4 bases, leaving 20 bases between the germline ends. The CDR3 is 18 amino acids. Germline V gene sequence: CDR1 SNHLY, CDR2 FYNNEI. The chain's CDR3 is CASSALASGRRGANVLTF. DNA for the CDR3: TGTGCCAGCAGTGCTCTTGCTTCAGGCCGACGGGGGGCCAACGTCCTGACTTTC.

The chain is built from TRBV10-3 and TRBJ2-1, with 13 bases identical to TRBD2. V shed 9 bases and J 2 bases; nucleotides not matched to a gene: 1. From germline, CDR1 is ENHRY and CDR2 SYGVKD. The CDR3 totals 14 residues. The CDR3 nucleotides are TGTGCCATAGGACTAGCGGGGGCCTACAATGAGCAGTTCTTC. This encodes CAIGLAGAYNEQFF.

This chain links TRBV5-1 with TRBJ2-7; D not resolved. CDR1 is SGHRS, CDR2 YFSETQ, per germline. The V end was cut by 0 bases, the J end by 7 bases, with 14 bases between. This CDR3 has 14 amino acids. The CDR3 DNA reads TGCGCCAGCAGCTTGGGGGCCGCCAGATCGGAGCAGTACTTC. Amino acid sequence: CASSLGAARSEQYF.

The V call is TRBV5-1, the J call TRBJ2-7; D is perhaps TRBD1 (5 bases). V gave up 0 bases and J gave up 5 bases, with 9 bases separating them. Germline CDR1 and CDR2: SGHRS and YFSETQ. This CDR3 comprises 13 residues. CDR3 sequence (DNA): TGCGCCAGCAGCTTGGAGTCAGGGCACGAGCAGTACTTC. Its translation is CASSLESGHEQYF.

This sequence joins TRBV5-1 and TRBJ2-3, with TRBD2 identical over 8 bases. The junction had 8 bases not matched to a gene; V was cut back by 2 bases and J by 3 bases. CDR1 is SGHRS and CDR2 is YFSETQ in the germline V gene. The CDR3 loop spans 16 amino acids. The CDR3 DNA is TGCGCCAGCAGCTTTATAGCGGGGTCGGTGACAGATACGCAGTATTTT. Amino acids: CASSFIAGSVTDTQYF.

V is TRBV4-2 and J is TRBJ2-3; D possibly corresponds to TRBD1 (5 bases). The CDR3 length is 16 residues. Trimming removed 1 base at V and 2 bases at J, with 13 bases between. Germline-derived CDR1 and CDR2 are LGHNA and YNFKEQ. CDR3 bases: TGTGCCAGCAGCCAAGGTGGGCAGGGATACACAGATACGCAGTATTTT. Translation: CASSQGGQGYTDTQYF.

The chain couples TRBV19 to TRBJ2-1; TRBD2 matches at 8 bases. The CDR3 totals 12 residues. From germline, CDR1 is LNHDA and CDR2 SQIVND (reference sequence). V gave up 5 bases and J gave up 7 bases; unmatched junction bases: 1. CDR3 DNA sequence: TGTGCCAGTAGTCGGGGGGGGAATGAGCAGTTCTTC. It specifies CASSRGGNEQFF.

This clone was picked up one time. The chain uses TRBV6-5 and TRBJ1-2; D gene unclear. V was shortened by 7 bases and J by 6 bases, with 21 bases between the two germline ends. This CDR3 has 15 residues. From germline, CDR1 is MNHEY and CDR2 SVGAGI. In nucleotides, the CDR3 is TGTGCCAGCATGGACCGGTGGGAGGGCCAGGATGGCTACACCTTC. It specifies CASMDRWEGQDGYTF.

The chain employs TRBV5-1 and TRBJ1-3, with 9 positions matching TRBD1. The CDR3 length is 12 residues. The V gene end was trimmed by 5 bases and the J gene end by 7 bases; junction bases not matched to a gene: 1. Germline CDR1 reads SGHRS; CDR2 reads YFSETQ. The CDR3 region is CASSDRGNTIYF. For the CDR3, the DNA is TGCGCCAGCAGTGACAGGGGGAACACCATATATTTT.

CDR3 sequence: CASSLVPGSGNTIYF. The CDR3 DNA reads as TGTGCCAGCAGCTTAGTACCAGGCTCTGGAAACACCATATATTTT. The chain employs TRBV7-2 and TRBJ1-3; D unclear. The V and J ends lost 1 base and 0 bases respectively, with 7 bases between them. Per germline, CDR1 SGHTA and CDR2 FQGNSA. The CDR3 covers 15 residues.

The chain employs TRBV5-4 and TRBJ2-2, with 7 bases aligning to TRBD2. This CDR3 has 17 amino acids. The trim removed 3 bases at V and 7 bases at J, leaving 15 bases unmatched. Germline V gene data show CDR1 as SGHNT and CDR2 as YYREEE (reference sequence). DNA for the CDR3: TGTGCCAGCAGCTCTCAGACTAGCCGTGGCTTTGGCGGGGAGCTGTTTTTT. Translating gives CASSSQTSRGFGGELFF.

The chain joins TRBV18 to TRBJ2-3; 7 bases match TRBD1. Germline CDR1 is KGHSH and CDR2 is LQKENI. The CDR3 spans 15 residues. V dropped 3 bases and J dropped 6; count of bases not matched to a gene: 9. The CDR3 region has the DNA TGTGCCAGCTCACCCGGACAGGCTCCTCCGGATACGCAGTATTTT. Translation gives CASSPGQAPPDTQYF.